Given below is one T cell receptor (beta chain) in context. No antigen is known for it. This likely comes from a read error, as the CDR3 has no conserved phenylalanine or tryptophan at its end. No DNA is shown, since the ends of the CDR3 on it are uncertain; the CDR3 is the one TCRdb lists. These data originate in a study of cytomegalovirus exposure and HLA in healthy donors. About the research overall: As released early, the data held some 85 million unique TCRs from HLA-typed donors. Study findings and constraints: Fewer than 20,000 TCR beta sequences were associated with HLA alleles at 0.05 false discovery rate in a later analysis. The majority of TCR sequences were rare, yet some public TCRs appeared in many donors. Highly shared sequence variants in one cluster were likely a sequencing artifact.

In the PCR, 60 Vbeta and 13 Jbeta primers were used. Assay: immunoSEQ multiplex PCR; the TCRdb copy retains only in-frame clones and omits some. The sample holds approximately 100,000 clones, 70% seen once. The CDR3 is 16 residues long, counting both termini. Per germline, CDR1 WNHNN and CDR2 SYGVQD (reference sequence). The source material was PBMCs. This chain uses TRBV10-1 with TRBJ2-7; the table gives TRBD2 as D, unverified against the DNA. The TCR originated in a man aged 50 or older in good health and CMV-seronegative. The CDR3 here is CASSEPLTGTSGRTLL.